The 6 T cell receptor beta chains presented below share a single source sample, sequenced in a study of OX40 agonist ivuxolimab in advanced cancers. Here immunoSEQ multiplex PCR was the method, and the copy in TCRdb shows in-frame clones only, minus some. The repertoire holds some 70,000 clones, with around 88% as singletons. The sequencing used CD4+ or CD8+ T cells sorted from blood, collected in a trial of the OX40 agonist ivuxolimab. All receptors derive from an adult with an advanced solid tumor such as melanoma, head and neck, liver or kidney cancer.

The CDR3 DNA follows: TGTGCCAGCAACCAGGACTCTGGGGCCAACGTCCTGACTTTC. Amino acids: CASNQDSGANVLTF. The chain couples TRBV2 to TRBJ2-6; unclear D gene. Germline V gene sequence: CDR1 SNHLY, CDR2 FYNNEI. The CDR3 is 14 residues long. Trimming removed 7 bases at V and 0 bases at J, with 7 bases between.

The chain joins TRBV6-1 to TRBJ2-3, with TRBD2 matching over 8 bases. CDR1 and CDR2 from the germline V gene are MNHNS and SASEGT. V was clipped by 2 bases and J by 0 bases; unmatched bases: 4. The length of the CDR3 is 16 residues. For the CDR3, the DNA is TGTGCCAGCAGTGAATGGTCTAGCGGGAGCACAGATACGCAGTATTTT. It codes for CASSEWSSGSTDTQYF.

The chain has TRBV5-4 and TRBJ2-5; D is unresolved. V was shortened by 4 bases and J by 1 base, with 14 bases between the two germline ends. The CDR3 consists of 15 residues. The V gene's germline CDR1 is SGHNT and CDR2 YYREEE (reference sequence). This CDR3 reads CASSPTSGPQETQYF. CDR3 in DNA: TGTGCCAGCAGCCCCACGTCCGGTCCCCAAGAGACCCAGTACTTC.

V gene TRBV6-1 combines with J gene TRBJ2-2; maybe TRBD1 (6 bases). The CDR3 consists of 15 residues. V was trimmed by 7 bases and J by 1 base, leaving 13 bases between them. CDR1 is MNHNS, CDR2 SASEGT, per germline. The CDR3 DNA follows: TGTGCCAGCATTTCGGACAGATTGAACACCGGGGAGCTGTTTTTT. It translates to CASISDRLNTGELFF.

The chain recombines TRBV6-5 with TRBJ2-5, with 8 bases identical to TRBD2. The CDR3 totals 15 residues. Germline CDR1 MNHEY, CDR2 SVGAGI. Germline trimming cut 4 bases from V and 3 bases from J; bases unmatched to any gene: 7. The CDR3: CASSFGGGQKETQYF. The CDR3 bases are TGTGCCAGCAGTTTTGGCGGGGGGCAGAAAGAGACCCAGTACTTC.

V and J are TRBV14 and TRBJ2-1; TRBD2 aligns across 10 bases. CDR1 and CDR2 (germline): SGHDN, FVKESK. The ends lost 1 base at V and 14 bases at J; junction bases unmatched: 5. The CDR3 extends over 13 amino acids. The DNA of the CDR3 is TGTGCCAGCAGCCAAGGACGAGCGGGGGGGGAGTTCTTC. Residues: CASSQGRAGGEFF.